These 11 T cell receptor beta chains were sequenced from one sample in a study of control samples from healthy donors and cancer patients. Sequenced by immunoSEQ multiplex PCR; TCRdb stores in-frame clones only, minus some. This table holds some 94,000 clones, 70% to 90% found once. Sequencing input: blood. The receptors derive from a woman in her forties or fifties in good health.

The V call is TRBV7-3, the J call TRBJ2-2; weak D call: TRBD2 (5 bases). The CDR3 is made up of 14 amino acids. V lost 5 bases and J lost 0, with 7 bases in between. Germline V CDR1 and CDR2: SGHTA, FQGTGA. The CDR3 sequence is CASSRGSNTGELFF. The CDR3 DNA reads as TGTGCCAGCAGCCGAGGGTCGAACACCGGGGAGCTGTTTTTT.

The CDR3 sequence: CASTLTESSYEQYF. As DNA, the CDR3 is TGTGCCAGCACCCTGACAGAGAGCTCCTACGAGCAGTACTTC. The chain recombines TRBV2 with TRBJ2-7; D is perhaps TRBD1 (5 bases). The CDR3 runs to 14 residues. Trimming shortened V by 7 bases and J by 0 bases, and 13 bases separated the two germline ends. CDR1 and CDR2 (germline): SNHLY, FYNNEI.

The chain recombines TRBV5-1 with TRBJ1-5; D not resolved. The V gene's germline CDR1 is SGHRS and CDR2 YFSETQ. The CDR3 runs 13 residues. V shed 4 bases and J shed 7 bases, with 12 bases lying between them. The CDR3 bases are TGCGCCAGCAGCCCCAGGCAGCTCCAGCCCCAGCATTTT. Amino acids: CASSPRQLQPQHF.

The chain carries TRBV7-2 and TRBJ2-7; D not certain. V lost 5 bases to trimming and J lost 2 bases, with 22 bases between them. The CDR3 is 17 amino acids. The germline gives CDR1 SGHTA, CDR2 FQGNSA. CDR3 in DNA: TGTGCCAGCAGCACGGATAGGCCCCTAGTGGTAGCCTACGAGCAGTACTTC. It is translated as CASSTDRPLVVAYEQYF.

The chain combines TRBV5-6 with TRBJ1-2; possible D gene TRBD1, 6 bases. Germline CDR1 reads SGHDT; CDR2 reads YYEEEE. The CDR3 is 15 amino acids. The germline V and J ends were trimmed by 4 bases and 4 bases, with 17 bases remaining between them. CDR3 bases: TGTGCCAGCAGCCAACGAACAGGGATGGTCTATGGCTACACCTTC. Protein sequence: CASSQRTGMVYGYTF.

This sequence joins TRBV6-2 or TRBV6-3 and TRBJ2-7; 12 nucleotides line up with TRBD2. The J segment lost 5 bases and the V segment lost 5 bases, leaving 4 bases of the junction unmatched. Germline CDR1 MNHEY, CDR2 SVGEGT. The CDR3 sequence is 14 residues long. CDR3 sequence: CASSASGGVDEQYF. The CDR3 nucleotides read TGTGCCAGCAGTGCTAGCGGGGGGGTCGACGAGCAGTACTTC.

V usage is TRBV6-2 or TRBV6-3 and J usage is TRBJ1-4; tentatively, D is TRBD1 (5 bases). The V gene's germline CDR1 is MNHEY and CDR2 SVGEGT. The length of the CDR3 is 13 residues. V was cut by 2 bases and J by 6 bases, with 7 bases left in between. In DNA, the CDR3 is TGTGCCAGCAGTTACGTGGGGGATGAAAAACTGTTTTTT. Residues: CASSYVGDEKLFF.

About this clone: A junction boundary mismatches the germline segment, possibly from a read error. The chain links TRBV3-1 (or the pseudogene TRBV3-2) to TRBJ2-7; D gene unclear. The CDR3 is 10 amino acids. Looked up from germline, CDR1 is LGHDT and CDR2 is YNNKEL (reference sequence). CDR3 nucleotide sequence: TGTGCCAGCACCCTACGGCGCGAGAGCTTC. Translating gives CASTLRRESF.

This chain uses TRBV7-2 with TRBJ1-1, with a possible D match to TRBD1 (6 bases). This CDR3 is built from 15 residues. V was cut by 0 bases and J by 6 bases, with 14 bases left in between. Germline CDR1 SGHTA, CDR2 FQGNSA. For the CDR3, the DNA is TGTGCCAGCAGCTTAGCAGGTACAGGGACTGCTGAAGCTTTCTTT. Its translation: CASSLAGTGTAEAFF. The full variable domain, in which reference TRBV7-2 and TRBJ1-1 provide the parts outside the CDR3, is GAGVSQSPSNKVTEKGKDVELRCDPISGHTALYWYRQSLGQGLEFLIYFQGNSAPDKSGLPSDRFSAERTGGSVSTLTIQRTQQEDSAVYLCASSLAGTGTAEAFFGQGTRLTVV.

This sequence joins TRBV5-1 and TRBJ2-3; TRBD2 aligns across 7 bases. Germline V gives CDR1 SGHRS, CDR2 YFSETQ. The CDR3 has 13 amino acids. The trim removed 7 bases at V and 7 bases at J, leaving 9 bases unmatched. The CDR3 reads CASRAGPANTQYF. CDR3 sequence (DNA): TGCGCCAGCCGAGCGGGGCCCGCTAATACGCAGTATTTT. Filled out from reference TRBV5-1 and TRBJ2-3, the complete variable domain reads KAGVTQTPRYLIKTRGQQVTLSCSPISGHRSVSWYQQTPGQGLQFLFEYFSETQRNKGNFPGRFSGRQFSNSRSEMNVSTLELGDSALYLCASRAGPANTQYFGPGTRLTVL.

The chain combines TRBV2 with TRBJ1-6; D is ambiguous. V was trimmed by 5 bases and J by 0 bases, leaving 5 bases between them. Germline CDR1 reads SNHLY; CDR2 reads FYNNEI. This CDR3 is 14 amino acids long. The CDR3 here is CASSPGSYNSPLHF. As DNA, the CDR3 is TGTGCCAGCAGTCCAGGCTCCTATAATTCACCCCTCCACTTT.